One and the same sample provided the 14 T cell receptor beta chains below, sequenced in a study of T cell responses to AZD1222 COVID-19 vaccine. Repertoires were generated with immunoSEQ multiplex PCR, while TCRdb's copy carries only in-frame clones and drops some. The table has about 120,000 clones, about 90% seen once. Sequencing used peripheral blood, obtained on day 0 of AZD1222 vaccination. Source of these receptors: an adult in good health.

The chain couples TRBV27 to TRBJ2-4; D is perhaps TRBD1 (6 bases). Germline loops: CDR1 MNHEY, CDR2 SMNVEV (reference sequence). Trimming shortened V by 4 bases and J by 0 bases, and 13 bases separated the two germline ends. This CDR3 spans 16 amino acids. The CDR3 DNA reads TGTGCCAGCAGTTCAAGGACAGTAGAAGCCAAAAACATTCAGTACTTC. This translates into CASSSRTVEAKNIQYF.

This rearrangement joins TRBV12-5 to TRBJ1-1, with D perhaps matching TRBD1 (5 bases). CDR3 length: 15 residues. Germline V gives CDR1 LGHNT, CDR2 FRNRAP. With 6 bases removed from V and 0 bases from J, the gap between germline ends came to 14 bases. The CDR3 nucleotides read TGTGCTAGTGGACCAACTCCAGGGATGAACACTGAAGCTTTCTTT. It specifies CASGPTPGMNTEAFF.

This clone was observed once. The V and J genes are TRBV12-3 or TRBV12-4 and TRBJ2-1; D gene unclear. V was cut by 7 bases and J by 7 bases, with 11 bases left in between. The CDR3 sequence is 12 residues long. CDR3 DNA sequence: TGTGCCAGCATGAGCTGGTGGAATGAGCAGTTCTTC. This codes for CASMSWWNEQFF.

V usage is TRBV3-1 (or the pseudogene TRBV3-2) and J usage is TRBJ1-2; maybe TRBD1 (6 bases). The CDR3 spans 14 residues. The germline V and J ends were trimmed by 4 bases and 6 bases, with 15 bases remaining between them. Looked up from germline, CDR1 is LGHDT and CDR2 is YNNKEL (reference sequence). The CDR3 region has the DNA TGTGCCAGCAGCCGAGGGACACCCAGGGATGGCTACACCTTC. This encodes CASSRGTPRDGYTF.

This chain links TRBV5-1 with TRBJ1-4; 7 positions match TRBD1. The V gene's germline CDR1 is SGHRS and CDR2 YFSETQ. After removal of 3 bases from V and 7 bases from J, the junction contained 9 bases not matched to a gene. The CDR3 is made up of 15 amino acids. The DNA for the CDR3 is TGCGCCAGCAGCTCCAGGGGGGCAACTGGTGAAAAACTGTTTTTT. It translates to CASSSRGATGEKLFF.

The chain is built from TRBV6-5 and TRBJ1-4; 8 bases are a match to TRBD1. V lost 3 bases and J lost 7; bases outside the gene matches: 10. Germline-derived CDR1 and CDR2 are MNHEY and SVGAGI. The CDR3 is 16 residues long. The CDR3 sequence is CASSYLSTGGFEKLFF. The CDR3 coding sequence is TGTGCCAGCAGTTATCTTTCCACAGGGGGATTTGAAAAACTGTTTTTT.

The genes are TRBV11-2 and TRBJ2-1; TRBD1 agrees at 9 bases. Germline CDR1 and CDR2: SGHAT and FQNNGV. The ends lost 5 bases at V and 9 bases at J; junction bases unmatched: 8. The length of the CDR3 is 14 residues. The CDR3 DNA reads TGTGCCAGCAGCCAGCCGGGGACAGGGAGTGAGCAGTTCTTC. It yields the protein CASSQPGTGSEQFF. Complete variable domain (other parts from reference TRBV11-2 and TRBJ2-1): EAGVAQSPRYKIIEKRQSVAFWCNPISGHATLYWYQQILGQGPKLLIQFQNNGVVDDSQLPKDRFSAERLKGVDSTLKIQPAKLEDSAVYLCASSQPGTGSEQFFGPGTRLTVL.

The V gene is TRBV7-8, the J gene TRBJ1-4; the D gene is possibly TRBD1 (6 bases). CDR1 and CDR2 from the germline V gene are SGHVS and FQNEAQ. Between the trimmed V and J ends, which lost 5 bases and 5 bases, there was a span of 12 bases. This CDR3 is 14 amino acids long. For the CDR3, the DNA is TGTGCCAGCAGCCACCGGGGGGGCAATGAAAAACTGTTTTTT. Translated: CASSHRGGNEKLFF.

The V and J genes are TRBV19 and TRBJ1-6; 7 bases fit TRBD1. CDR3 length equals 15 residues. J gave up 3 bases and V 6 bases, and 5 bases lay outside the gene matches. CDR1 and CDR2 (germline): LNHDA, SQIVND (reference sequence). The CDR3 region has the DNA TGTGCCAGTAGCGACAGGGACAGCTATAATTCACCCCTCCACTTT. It encodes CASSDRDSYNSPLHF.

V gene TRBV25-1 combines with J gene TRBJ2-2; D call uncertain. The CDR3 has 11 amino acids. V gave up 8 bases and J gave up 1 base, with 2 bases separating them. In germline, CDR1 is MGHDK, CDR2 SYGVNS. The DNA of the CDR3 is TGTGCCAGCTGGAACACCGGGGAGCTGTTTTTT. As protein: CASWNTGELFF.

In its sample, this clone was seen once. The chain combines TRBV4-2 with TRBJ1-2; possibly TRBD1 for D (6 bases). Trimming cost V 0 bases and J 7 bases, with 12 bases left between them. This CDR3 has 14 amino acids. Germline-derived CDR1 and CDR2 are LGHNA and YNFKEQ. The CDR3 loop is CASSQDDRPSGYTF. In DNA, the CDR3 is TGTGCCAGCAGCCAAGATGACAGGCCCAGTGGCTACACCTTC.

The chain uses TRBV6-5 and TRBJ2-3; 7 bases align to TRBD2. V lost 8 bases and J lost 2; bases outside the gene matches: 4. Germline V gene data show CDR1 as MNHEY and CDR2 as SVGAGI. The CDR3 spans 13 residues. In DNA form, the CDR3 reads TGTGCCAGCGGGGGGGGGTTCACAGATACGCAGTATTTT. Translation gives CASGGGFTDTQYF.

The rearrangement links TRBV5-1 to TRBJ1-1, with TRBD1 matching over 8 bases. This CDR3 contains 20 residues. The ends lost 5 bases at V and 0 bases at J; junction bases unmatched: 21. Germline V gene lookup returns CDR1 SGHRS and CDR2 YFSETQ. CDR3 sequence: CASSYIPFSAGGSVNTEAFF. CDR3 sequence (DNA): TGCGCCAGCAGTTACATCCCGTTCTCGGCAGGGGGCTCGGTGAACACTGAAGCTTTCTTT.

The chain couples TRBV5-6 to TRBJ2-7; TRBD1 matches at 7 bases. The germline gives CDR1 SGHDT, CDR2 YYEEEE. The CDR3 length is 18 residues. J gave up 2 bases and V 1 base, and 15 bases lay outside the gene matches. CDR3 in amino acids: CASSLKRRTGRLTYEQYF. As DNA, the CDR3 is TGTGCCAGCAGCTTGAAACGTAGGACAGGTAGACTAACCTACGAGCAGTACTTC. Full variable domain (outside the CDR3, taken from reference TRBV5-6 and TRBJ2-7): DAGVTQSPTHLIKTRGQQVTLRCSPKSGHDTVSWYQQALGQGPQFIFQYYEEEERQRGNFPDRFSGHQFPNYSSELNVNALLLGDSALYLCASSLKRRTGRLTYEQYFGPGTRLTVT.